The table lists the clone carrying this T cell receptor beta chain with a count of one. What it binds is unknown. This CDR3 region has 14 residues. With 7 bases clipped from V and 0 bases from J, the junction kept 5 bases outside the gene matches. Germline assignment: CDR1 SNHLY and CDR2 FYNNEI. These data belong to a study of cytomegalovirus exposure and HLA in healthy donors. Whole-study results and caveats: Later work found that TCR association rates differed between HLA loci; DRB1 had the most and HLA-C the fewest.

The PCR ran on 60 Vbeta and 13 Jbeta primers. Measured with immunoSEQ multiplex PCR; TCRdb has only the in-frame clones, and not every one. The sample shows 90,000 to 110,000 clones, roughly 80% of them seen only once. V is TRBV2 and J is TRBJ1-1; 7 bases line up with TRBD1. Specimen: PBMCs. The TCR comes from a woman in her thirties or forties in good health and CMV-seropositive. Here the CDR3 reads CASTRQGLNTEAFF. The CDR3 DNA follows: TGTGCCAGCACGCGACAGGGCTTGAACACTGAAGCTTTCTTT.